Listed here are 25 T cell receptor beta chains from one sample, sequenced in a study of shared clonotypes between healthy human individuals. Some clones are missing from TCRdb's copy, which holds only in-frame ones; the method was immunoSEQ multiplex PCR. Here the sample spans 2,500,000 or so clones, approximately 90% being singletons. The sequencing input was naive CD4+ T cells sorted from blood. Subset reported: CD45RA+ positively selected. All receptors come from a man aged 18 to 30 in good health.

The chain employs TRBV6-1 and TRBJ2-7; 8 bases align to TRBD1. The CDR3 totals 15 residues. Per germline, CDR1 MNHNS and CDR2 SASEGT. V lost 0 bases and J lost 3; bases outside the gene matches: 4. DNA of the CDR3: TGTGCCAGCAGTGAAGCAGGACAGGGAATCTACGAGCAGTACTTC. Translated, it gives CASSEAGQGIYEQYF.

The J gene is TRBJ1-2, the V gene TRBV11-2; tentative D call: TRBD1 (5 bases). CDR3 length: 15 residues. V dropped 4 bases and J dropped 2 bases, with 14 bases sitting between them. Germline CDR1 and CDR2: SGHAT and FQNNGV. Here the CDR3 reads CASSSLRATNYGYTF. CDR3 in DNA: TGTGCCAGCAGCTCCCTCAGGGCCACAAACTATGGCTACACCTTC.

This chain joins TRBV5-6 and TRBJ1-5; tentatively, D is TRBD1 (5 bases). V gave up 2 bases and J gave up 2 bases, with 14 bases separating them. The CDR3 is made up of 16 amino acids. CDR1 SGHDT and CDR2 YYEEEE come from the germline V gene. CDR3 sequence reads: CASSFKGLGGNQPQHF. In DNA form, the CDR3 reads TGTGCCAGCAGCTTTAAGGGACTAGGGGGCAATCAGCCCCAGCATTTT.

About this clone itself: Distinct nucleotide sequences in the sample also encode this CDR3. The J gene is TRBJ1-5, the V gene TRBV18; no clear D. Trimming took 3 bases from V and 6 from J, leaving 9 bases between them. CDR1 and CDR2 (germline): KGHSH, LQKENI. The CDR3 covers 13 residues. The CDR3 coding sequence is TGTGCCAGCTCACCTGGGGAGGGTCAGCCCCAGCATTTT. Protein: CASSPGEGQPQHF.

This rearrangement joins TRBV5-4 to TRBJ1-2, with a weak D call TRBD1 (6 bases). The CDR3 covers 14 residues. V gave up 1 base and J gave up 6 bases, with 13 bases separating them. The germline gives CDR1 SGHNT, CDR2 YYREEE (reference sequence). Here the CDR3 reads CASSLQTGYHGYTF. In nucleotides, the CDR3 is TGTGCCAGCAGCTTGCAAACAGGGTACCATGGCTACACCTTC. Filled out from reference TRBV5-4 and TRBJ1-2, the complete variable domain reads ETGVTQSPTHLIKTRGQQVTLRCSSQSGHNTVSWYQQALGQGPQFIFQYYREEENGRGNFPPRFSGLQFPNYSSELNVNALELDDSALYLCASSLQTGYHGYTFGSGTRLTVV.

This clone appeared once. This chain connects TRBV5-1 to TRBJ2-5, with 10 nucleotides matching TRBD2. The germline gives CDR1 SGHRS, CDR2 YFSETQ. The CDR3 extends over 15 amino acids. V dropped 7 bases and J dropped 4; count of bases not matched to a gene: 10. CDR3 sequence: CASGASGGQGETQYF. As DNA, the CDR3 is TGCGCCAGCGGAGCTAGCGGGGGCCAGGGAGAGACCCAGTACTTC. The entire variable domain, with the rest obtained from reference TRBV5-1 and TRBJ2-5, is as follows: KAGVTQTPRYLIKTRGQQVTLSCSPISGHRSVSWYQQTPGQGLQFLFEYFSETQRNKGNFPGRFSGRQFSNSRSEMNVSTLELGDSALYLCASGASGGQGETQYFGPGTRLLVL.

The chain recombines TRBV19 with TRBJ2-6; 9 bases line up with TRBD1. The J segment lost 0 bases and the V segment lost 5 bases, leaving 11 bases of the junction unmatched. CDR1 LNHDA and CDR2 SQIVND come from the germline V gene (reference sequence). The CDR3 length is 19 residues. The CDR3 DNA follows: TGTGCCAGTAGTTCAAGGGCCGGGACAGGGCCCTCTGGGGCCAACGTCCTGACTTTC. Translated, it gives CASSSRAGTGPSGANVLTF. Complete variable domain (other parts from reference TRBV19 and TRBJ2-6): DGGITQSPKYLFRKEGQNVTLSCEQNLNHDAMYWYRQDPGQGLRLIYYSQIVNDFQKGDIAEGYSVSREKKESFPLTVTSAQKNPTAFYLCASSSRAGTGPSGANVLTFGAGSRLTVL.

As to this clone: Within the sample, other DNA sequences also encode this same CDR3. This sequence joins TRBV6-6 and TRBJ2-1; 12 bases map to TRBD2. The V gene's germline CDR1 is MNHNY and CDR2 SVGAGI (reference sequence). The CDR3 extends over 15 amino acids. J lost 3 bases, V lost 6 bases, and 3 bases had no gene match. The CDR3 nucleotides are TGTGCCAGCAGCTTGACTAGCGGGGGCTACAATGAGCAGTTCTTC. This sequence encodes CASSLTSGGYNEQFF.

This clone was seen once. This rearrangement joins TRBV5-1 to TRBJ2-5, with 7 nucleotides matching TRBD2. After removal of 4 bases from V and 1 base from J, the junction contained 7 bases not matched to a gene. The CDR3 covers 15 residues. The germline CDR1 and CDR2 sequences are SGHRS and YFSETQ. This CDR3 reads CASSGIGGFQETQYF. As DNA, the CDR3 is TGCGCCAGCAGCGGGATCGGGGGGTTCCAAGAGACCCAGTACTTC.

The genes are TRBV19 and TRBJ2-5, with TRBD2 matching 7 bases. Germline CDR1 LNHDA, CDR2 SQIVND (reference sequence). The CDR3 is 15 residues long. After removal of 2 bases from V and 2 bases from J, the junction contained 5 bases not matched to a gene. The CDR3 region has the DNA TGTGCCAGTAGTATACGCGGGGGACTTCAAGAGACCCAGTACTTC. This codes for CASSIRGGLQETQYF.

This rearrangement joins TRBV18 to TRBJ2-2, with TRBD1 matching over 9 bases. CDR1 and CDR2 from the germline V gene are KGHSH and LQKENI. V gave up 3 bases and J gave up 4 bases; unmatched junction bases: 6. The CDR3 is 16 amino acids. The CDR3 here is CASSPTGTGSTGELFF. In DNA, the CDR3 is TGTGCCAGCTCACCTACCGGGACAGGGTCCACCGGGGAGCTGTTTTTT.

Note on this clone: The same CDR3 is also encoded by other DNA sequences in this sample. The rearrangement links TRBV7-2 to TRBJ1-1, with a weak D call TRBD1 (5 bases). V lost 1 base and J lost 4, with 10 bases in between. The CDR3 runs to 14 residues. Germline loops: CDR1 SGHTA, CDR2 FQGNSA. DNA for the CDR3: TGTGCCAGCAGCTTAGTGGGGGGGGGCACTGAAGCTTTCTTT. Its protein is CASSLVGGGTEAFF.

Here the CDR3 DNA reads TGTGCCAGCAGCGCCTCCGGGACAGGGGCGGAGAAACTGTTTTTT. Translating gives CASSASGTGAEKLFF. V and J are TRBV21-1 and TRBJ1-4; the table's D call of TRBD1 was not tested on the DNA. TRBV21-1 is noted as a pseudogene. The CDR3 loop spans 15 amino acids.

V gene TRBV25-1 combines with J gene TRBJ2-7; D unresolved. Germline V lookup: CDR1 MGHDK, CDR2 SYGVNS. Trimming took 4 bases from V and 4 from J, leaving 14 bases between them. The CDR3 totals 14 residues. As DNA, the CDR3 is TGTGCCAGCAGTGGAGCACTGAACCCTTACGAGCAGTACTTC. As protein: CASSGALNPYEQYF.

This clone showed up just once. The V gene is TRBV6-5, the J gene TRBJ1-2, with D hard to call. Trimming took 0 bases from V and 8 from J, leaving 13 bases between them. Germline V gene lookup returns CDR1 MNHEY and CDR2 SVGAGI. This CDR3 has 14 residues. The CDR3 protein is CASSYSRETGGYTF. As DNA, the CDR3 is TGTGCCAGCAGTTACTCGCGGGAAACGGGAGGCTACACCTTC.

This clone was recorded only once. This chain uses TRBV2 with TRBJ2-3; D possibly corresponds to TRBD2 (6 bases). Germline V gene sequence: CDR1 SNHLY, CDR2 FYNNEI. V dropped 5 bases and J dropped 8 bases, with 14 bases sitting between them. CDR3 length: 13 residues. CDR3 nucleotide sequence: TGTGCCAGCAGTAGGACGCACGGGAGTACGCAGTATTTT. It is translated as CASSRTHGSTQYF.

The J gene is TRBJ2-2, the V gene TRBV19, with TRBD2 identical over 7 bases. CDR1 is LNHDA and CDR2 is SQIVND in the germline V gene (reference sequence). Losses at the gene ends were 7 bases for V and 2 bases for J; bases not matched to a gene: 7. The CDR3 loop spans 15 amino acids. The CDR3 is CASKIGGSNTGELFF. The CDR3 nucleotides read TGTGCCAGTAAAATAGGCGGGAGTAACACCGGGGAGCTGTTTTTT. Based on the CDR3 plus reference TRBV19 and TRBJ2-2, the full variable domain is DGGITQSPKYLFRKEGQNVTLSCEQNLNHDAMYWYRQDPGQGLRLIYYSQIVNDFQKGDIAEGYSVSREKKESFPLTVTSAQKNPTAFYLCASKIGGSNTGELFFGEGSRLTVL.

The chain recombines TRBV4-1 with TRBJ1-2, with D possibly TRBD1 on 6 matching bases. The germline V gene encodes CDR1 MGHRA and CDR2 YSYEKL. This CDR3 has 15 residues. The V end lost 1 base, the J end lost 5 bases, and 14 bases lay between the germline ends. This chain's CDR3 is CASSQARQEIYGYTF. In nucleotides, the CDR3 is TGCGCCAGCAGCCAAGCTCGACAGGAGATATATGGCTACACCTTC.

This chain links TRBV5-1 with TRBJ2-3; D gene unclear. The germline gives CDR1 SGHRS, CDR2 YFSETQ. Deletions cut 4 bases from V and 2 bases from J, with 11 bases between. CDR3 length equals 14 residues. CDR3 nucleotides: TGCGCCAGCAGCCTTGGGATATACACAGATACGCAGTATTTT. Protein product: CASSLGIYTDTQYF.

The rearrangement joins TRBV2 to TRBJ2-7; 7 bases align to TRBD1. Per the germline V gene, CDR1 is SNHLY and CDR2 is FYNNEI. Germline trimming cut 6 bases from V and 1 base from J; bases unmatched to any gene: 6. The CDR3 is 14 amino acids. CDR3 bases: TGTGCCAGCAGGCGACAGGGAGAGTCCTACGAGCAGTACTTC. Its translation is CASRRQGESYEQYF. Filled out from reference TRBV2 and TRBJ2-7, the complete variable domain reads EPEVTQTPSHQVTQMGQEVILRCVPISNHLYFYWYRQILGQKVEFLVSFYNNEISEKSEIFDDQFSVERPDGSNFTLKIRSTKLEDSAMYFCASRRQGESYEQYFGPGTRLTVT.

In this sample, this clone turned up a few times. The chain joins TRBV18 to TRBJ1-6, with D possibly being TRBD1 (6 bases). The V gene's germline CDR1 is KGHSH and CDR2 LQKENI. V was cut by 3 bases and J by 3 bases, with 9 bases left in between. CDR3 size: 15 residues. In nucleotides, the CDR3 is TGTGCCAGCTCACCCGGACAGTTCTATAATTCACCCCTCCACTTT. Translation gives CASSPGQFYNSPLHF.

The rearrangement joins TRBV4-2 to TRBJ1-4; D uncertain. Looked up from germline, CDR1 is LGHNA and CDR2 is YNFKEQ. Trimming removed 2 bases from V and 0 bases from J, with 13 bases in between. The CDR3 length is 17 residues. The CDR3 region is CASSQRFQQATNEKLFF. The CDR3 DNA reads TGTGCCAGCAGCCAAAGGTTCCAGCAGGCAACTAATGAAAAACTGTTTTTT.

This chain links TRBV18 with TRBJ2-5, with a possible D match to TRBD1 (6 bases). The CDR3 length is 15 residues. The V gene's germline CDR1 is KGHSH and CDR2 LQKENI. With 3 bases removed from V and 3 bases from J, the gap between germline ends came to 14 bases. The DNA of the CDR3 is TGTGCCAGCTCACCGGCTGTTGGGGGCGAAGAGACCCAGTACTTC. It encodes CASSPAVGGEETQYF.

The chain links TRBV2 to TRBJ2-1; perhaps TRBD1 as D (6 bases). V lost 6 bases and J 0 bases, leaving 12 bases between the germline ends. This CDR3 is built from 15 residues. Germline CDR1 and CDR2: SNHLY and FYNNEI. CDR3 sequence: CASSAQGGSYNEQFF. The CDR3 bases are TGTGCCAGCAGCGCTCAAGGGGGCTCCTACAATGAGCAGTTCTTC.

The rearrangement uses TRBV19 and TRBJ2-1; no clear D. Trimming removed 2 bases from V and 0 bases from J, with 8 bases in between. Germline V lookup: CDR1 LNHDA, CDR2 SQIVND (reference sequence). This CDR3 spans 15 amino acids. The CDR3 DNA reads as TGTGCCAGTAGTATACGGGCCTACTCCTACAATGAGCAGTTCTTC. Its protein product is CASSIRAYSYNEQFF.